The entry that follows covers one T cell receptor (beta chain) sequence. The data were obtained in a study of cytomegalovirus exposure and HLA in healthy donors. Using immunoSEQ multiplex PCR, the repertoire was profiled, and TCRdb retains in-frame clones only, with some absent. The sample holds about 200,000 clones, around 78% seen once. The CDR3 covers 12 residues. V was pared by 0 bases and J by 7 bases, with 7 bases between. CDR1 is SGHDT, CDR2 YYEEEE, per germline. Sequencing input: PBMCs. The clonotype comes from a woman aged 18-29 years in good health and CMV-seronegative. V is TRBV5-6 and J is TRBJ1-2; D is uncertain. This CDR3 reads CASSLEPFGYTF. CDR3 DNA sequence: TGTGCCAGCAGCTTGGAACCGTTTGGCTACACCTTC.